The 23 T cell receptor beta chains below were found in one sample sequenced in a study of T cell repertoires in cytomegalovirus infection. TCRdb recomputed calls from the reads with MiXCR, one row per CDR3 protein. The data hold 550,000 to 850,000 distinct CDR3 sequences, with around 30% observed a single time. Their cognate antigens are unknown. This sample comprised cultured PBMCs, obtained from culture after CMV antigen stimulation. The receptors come from a human donor in good health (CMV status not recorded). Some clones in this sample may be carry-over from other donors' samples.

This clonotype turned up a few times. This sequence joins TRBV2 and TRBJ2-7; D is undetermined. CDR1 SNHLY and CDR2 FYNNEI come from the germline V gene. This CDR3 contains 10 residues. The V gene lost 6 bases and the J gene lost 4 bases, with 4 bases spanning the gap. The DNA of the CDR3 is TGTGCCAGCAGGCGGTACGAGCAGTACTTC. This codes for CASRRYEQYF. Based on the CDR3 plus reference TRBV2 and TRBJ2-7, the full variable domain is EPEVTQTPSHQVTQMGQEVILRCVPISNHLYFYWYRQILGQKVEFLVSFYNNEISEKSEIFDDQFSVERPDGSNFTLKIRSTKLEDSAMYFCASRRYEQYFGPGTRLTVT.

This clonotype occurred many times. CDR3 amino acids: CASTPSYQQETQYF. CDR3 nucleotide sequence: TGTGCCAGCACACCGTCTTACCAACAAGAGACCCAGTACTTC. V and J are TRBV7-2 and TRBJ2-5; no clear D. This CDR3 has 14 residues. Trimming took off 7 bases at V and 2 bases at J, with 14 bases between the two ends. Germline loops: CDR1 SGHTA, CDR2 FQGNSA.

This sequence joins TRBV6-6 and TRBJ1-2; D remains ambiguous. Trimming stripped 2 bases from V and 4 bases from J, with 17 bases between. Germline CDR1 MNHNY, CDR2 SVGAGI (reference sequence). The CDR3 is 16 amino acids. This CDR3 reads CASSYNRRVALYGYTF. In nucleotides, the CDR3 is TGTGCCAGCAGTTACAACCGACGAGTAGCACTCTATGGCTACACCTTC.

V usage is TRBV4-1 and J usage is TRBJ1-2; 7 bases agree with TRBD1. The V and J ends lost 1 base and 4 bases, in that order; junction bases with no gene match: 6. The CDR3 extends over 15 amino acids. Germline CDR1 is MGHRA and CDR2 is YSYEKL. CDR3 amino acids: CASSQVPGGGYGYTF. CDR3 DNA: TGCGCCAGCAGCCAAGTCCCAGGGGGAGGCTATGGCTACACCTTC.

The gene calls are TRBV2 and TRBJ1-6, with D hard to call. Germline V lookup: CDR1 SNHLY, CDR2 FYNNEI. The CDR3 length is 14 residues. V shed 7 bases and J shed 4 bases, with 11 bases lying between them. The CDR3 DNA reads as TGTGCCAGCACCCGTCTAGAATATAATTCACCCCTCCACTTT. Its translation is CASTRLEYNSPLHF.

This chain joins TRBV20-1 and TRBJ1-1; no clear D gene. The germline V and J ends were trimmed by 2 bases and 1 base, with 11 bases remaining between them. From germline, CDR1 is DFQATT and CDR2 SNEGSKA (reference sequence). The CDR3 is 14 amino acids. In DNA, the CDR3 is TGCAGTGCTAGATTCGGCAGCCCGAACACTGAAGCTTTCTTT. It codes for CSARFGSPNTEAFF.

V and J are TRBV6-6 and TRBJ2-1, with D uncertain. V gave up 6 bases and J gave up 3 bases, with 9 bases separating them. Germline V gene lookup returns CDR1 MNHNY and CDR2 SVGAGI (reference sequence). This CDR3 has 13 amino acids. The CDR3 nucleotides read TGTGCCAGCAGCGACGGTTACTACAATGAGCAGTTCTTC. This codes for CASSDGYYNEQFF.

Only a few counts were recorded for this clonotype. The chain links TRBV28 to TRBJ2-2; 12 bases agree with TRBD1. The length of the CDR3 is 16 residues. Per germline, CDR1 MDHEN and CDR2 SYDVKM. Trimming at V came to 5 bases and at J to 6 bases, leaving 7 bases not matched to a gene. This CDR3 is CASSHWGQGAPGELFF. The CDR3 nucleotides are TGTGCCAGCAGTCATTGGGGACAGGGGGCTCCCGGGGAGCTGTTTTTT.

This clonotype has more than one count but fewer than ten. The chain employs TRBV28 and TRBJ1-2; TRBD1 might be the D (5 bases). Looked up from germline, CDR1 is MDHEN and CDR2 is SYDVKM. The V end was cut by 6 bases, the J end by 8 bases, with 13 bases between. This CDR3 region has 12 residues. The CDR3 DNA follows: TGTGCCAGCAGCCGGGGGAGGTCCGGCTACACCTTC. Translated, it gives CASSRGRSGYTF.

This clonotype was observed once. The CDR3 reads CSARLGAGQETQYF. CDR3 coding DNA: TGCAGTGCTAGACTCGGGGCTGGGCAAGAGACCCAGTACTTC. The chain is built from TRBV20-1 and TRBJ2-5; TRBD1 or TRBD2 may be the D gene (5 bases each). V lost 2 bases, J lost 2 bases, and 12 bases lay in between. Germline loops: CDR1 DFQATT, CDR2 SNEGSKA (reference sequence). The CDR3 runs to 14 residues.

This clonotype was picked up a small number of times. The rearrangement links TRBV7-6 to TRBJ1-2; D is undetermined. Germline CDR1 is SGHVS and CDR2 is FNYEAQ. V gave up 5 bases and J gave up 6 bases, with 13 bases separating them. This CDR3 has 13 amino acids. The CDR3: CASSPDRTDGYTF. CDR3 DNA sequence: TGTGCCAGCAGCCCAGACCGAACGGATGGCTACACCTTC.

This clonotype was detected only a few times. The chain couples TRBV2 to TRBJ1-1; D gene unclear. CDR1 is SNHLY, CDR2 FYNNEI, per germline. The V end was cut by 8 bases, the J end by 4 bases, with 26 bases between. The CDR3 consists of 17 residues. This CDR3 reads CASWGLFRKGLFTEAFF. The CDR3 region has the DNA TGTGCCAGCTGGGGTTTATTTCGGAAAGGGTTGTTCACTGAAGCTTTCTTT.

This chain joins TRBV6-1 and TRBJ2-3; a weak D match, TRBD2 (6 bases). The germline CDR1 and CDR2 sequences are MNHNS and SASEGT. The CDR3 runs 14 residues. Between the trimmed V and J ends, which lost 6 bases and 8 bases, there was a span of 18 bases. The CDR3 here is CASRLGGAQGTQYF. CDR3 sequence (DNA): TGTGCCAGCAGGCTGGGAGGCGCACAAGGTACGCAGTATTTT.

The rearrangement uses TRBV15 and TRBJ2-1; D is undetermined. Germline V gene lookup returns CDR1 LNHNV and CDR2 YYDKDF (reference sequence). The CDR3 consists of 13 residues. Trimming took off 6 bases at V and 4 bases at J, with 10 bases between the two ends. CDR3 protein: CATSAGPYNEQFF. CDR3 bases: TGTGCCACCAGTGCAGGACCATACAATGAGCAGTTCTTC.

The rearrangement joins TRBV9 to TRBJ1-3, with D perhaps matching TRBD1 (5 bases). In germline, CDR1 is SGDLS, CDR2 YYNGEE. This CDR3 is 14 amino acids long. V lost 0 bases, J lost 8 bases, and 12 bases lay in between. This CDR3 is CASSVAPRADTIYF. For the CDR3, the DNA is TGTGCCAGCAGCGTAGCTCCCAGGGCGGACACCATATATTTT.

The chain recombines TRBV4-3 with TRBJ2-1; no clear D. V lost 1 base and J lost 6, with 10 bases in between. CDR1 and CDR2 (germline): LGHNA, YSLEER. This CDR3 region has 14 residues. CDR3 sequence: CASSQGVGRNEQFF. The CDR3 DNA is TGCGCCAGCAGCCAAGGGGTGGGCCGCAATGAGCAGTTCTTC.

The sample holds many counts of this clonotype. CDR3 region: CASSDLVGTSSNQPQHF. CDR3 bases: TGTGCCAGCAGTGATCTAGTGGGCACCTCTAGCAATCAGCCCCAGCATTTT. V is TRBV6-1 and J is TRBJ1-5; D is ambiguous. The germline gives CDR1 MNHNS, CDR2 SASEGT. V was shortened by 3 bases and J by 0 bases, with 15 bases between the two germline ends. The CDR3 length is 17 residues.

This clonotype was seen at least ten times. This sequence joins TRBV7-2 and TRBJ1-1, with a possible D match to TRBD1 (5 bases). Germline V lookup: CDR1 SGHTA, CDR2 FQGNSA. The CDR3 length is 15 residues. V was shortened by 1 base and J by 4 bases, with 13 bases between the two germline ends. The CDR3 loop reads CASSLEPGLTTEAFF. For the CDR3, the DNA is TGTGCCAGCAGCTTAGAACCAGGGTTGACCACTGAAGCTTTCTTT. The full variable domain, rest sourced from reference TRBV7-2 and TRBJ1-1, is GAGVSQSPSNKVTEKGKDVELRCDPISGHTALYWYRQSLGQGLEFLIYFQGNSAPDKSGLPSDRFSAERTGGSVSTLTIQRTQQEDSAVYLCASSLEPGLTTEAFFGQGTRLTVV.

The V and J genes are TRBV15 and TRBJ1-2; D is unclear. This CDR3 contains 15 residues. V was clipped by 1 base and J by 3 bases, with 12 bases between them. The V gene's germline CDR1 is LNHNV and CDR2 YYDKDF (reference sequence). CDR3 loop: CATSRGVPQHYGYTF. For the CDR3, the DNA is TGTGCCACCAGCAGAGGGGTCCCGCAGCACTATGGCTACACCTTC. Looking up the rest from reference TRBV15 and TRBJ1-2 gives the full variable domain: DAMVIQNPRYQVTQFGKPVTLSCSQTLNHNVMYWYQQKSSQAPKLLFHYYDKDFNNEADTPDNFQSRRPNTSFCFLDIRSPGLGDTAMYLCATSRGVPQHYGYTFGSGTRLTVV.

The genes are TRBV2 and TRBJ2-5, with D possibly TRBD2 on 6 matching bases. This CDR3 is 15 amino acids long. The germline gives CDR1 SNHLY, CDR2 FYNNEI. Trimming stripped 3 bases from V and 5 bases from J, with 16 bases between. The CDR3 region has the DNA TGTGCCAGCAGTGAGGCGGGGAATATACTCGAGACCCAGTACTTC. Translating it yields CASSEAGNILETQYF.

A few counts support this clonotype. This chain uses TRBV6-1 with TRBJ2-7; 10 bases line up with TRBD1. Germline assignment: CDR1 MNHNS and CDR2 SASEGT. The CDR3 sequence is 16 residues long. J lost 1 base, V lost 8 bases, and 11 bases had no gene match. The CDR3 coding sequence is TGTGCCAGCCAAATACAGGCGGGACAGGGGTCCTACGAGCAGTACTTC. Translation: CASQIQAGQGSYEQYF.

This clonotype was observed a single time. The chain has TRBV11-2 and TRBJ1-1; 7 bases are a match to TRBD1. Germline CDR1 is SGHAT and CDR2 is FQNNGV. Germline trimming cut 1 base from V and 11 bases from J; bases unmatched to any gene: 10. The CDR3 loop spans 14 amino acids. The CDR3 nucleotides are TGTGCCAGCAGCTTAGTGGCAGGGGGGGACGGGGCTTTCTTT. It codes for CASSLVAGGDGAFF.

This chain links TRBV19 with TRBJ1-1; D is possibly TRBD1 (6 bases). The germline CDR1 and CDR2 sequences are LNHDA and SQIVND (reference sequence). The CDR3 loop spans 15 amino acids. Trimming left V 5 bases short and J 7 bases short, with 20 bases between. As DNA, the CDR3 is TGTGCCAGTAGTGTCACAGGGTTCGGGTTTATTGAAGCTTTCTTT. Its translation is CASSVTGFGFIEAFF.